These 8 T cell receptor beta chains originate from one sample sequenced in a study of T cells in Graves' hyperthyroidism and ophthalmopathy. Amplified TCR beta CDR3 regions derived from RNA transcripts. When the TCR CDR3 underwent first-round RT-PCR, the HTBI primer set was used. TCRdb called the multiplex PCR reads again in MiXCR, with one record for every CDR3 protein. The sample carries 380,000 or so distinct CDR3 sequences, over 15% recorded once. Specimen: blood. The receptor source for this set is a woman between 18 and 29 years old with Graves' hyperthyroidism.

The table lists this clonotype with many counts. The gene calls are TRBV12-3 or TRBV12-4 and TRBJ1-5; the D gene is possibly TRBD1 (6 bases). The length of the CDR3 is 20 residues. V lost 5 bases and J 6 bases, leaving 32 bases between the germline ends. CDR3: CASSLTSYGRGGRIRQPQHF. The CDR3 DNA is TGTGCCAGCAGTCTAACGTCATATGGCAGGGGAGGTCGGATCCGTCAGCCCCAGCATTTT.

This clonotype has at least ten counts. The CDR3 bases are TGTGCCAGCAGCCAAGGAGAATCGGACTCTGGGGCCAACGTCCTGACTTTC. Translated: CASSQGESDSGANVLTF. The gene calls are TRBV3-1 and TRBJ2-6; the D is unclear. Germline assignment: CDR1 LGHDT and CDR2 YNNKEL (reference sequence). This CDR3 spans 17 amino acids. Between the trimmed V and J ends, which lost 1 base and 0 bases, there was a span of 10 bases.

This clonotype has a handful of counts. The chain links TRBV3-1 to TRBJ2-5; D possibly uses TRBD1 or TRBD2 (5 bases each). V was pared by 1 base and J by 1 base, with 25 bases between. CDR1 LGHDT and CDR2 YNNKEL come from the germline V gene (reference sequence). The CDR3 runs 20 residues. CDR3 nucleotide sequence: TGTGCCAGCAGCCAAGCTATTAACCAGGGAGAAGTGGTGGGCCAAGAGACCCAGTACTTC. This encodes CASSQAINQGEVVGQETQYF.

The sample holds many counts of this clonotype. At one end the junction does not follow the germline gene, possibly because of a read error. J is TRBJ2-7 and V is TRBV7-9; D uncertain. Germline values: CDR1 SEHNR, CDR2 FQNEAQ (reference sequence). The CDR3 spans 12 residues. The CDR3 here is CTSSDFTYEQYF. The CDR3 DNA follows: TGTACCAGCAGCGACTTTACCTACGAGCAGTACTTC.

This clonotype was recorded at least ten times. The CDR3 region is CASSLAGQGKETQYF. The CDR3 DNA reads as TGTGCCAGCAGTTTAGCGGGACAGGGTAAAGAGACCCAGTACTTC. This chain connects TRBV28 to TRBJ2-5; 9 bases match TRBD1. The junction had 4 bases not matched to a gene; V was cut back by 2 bases and J by 3 bases. Germline assignment: CDR1 MDHEN and CDR2 SYDVKM. The CDR3 runs to 15 residues.

The table lists this clonotype with many counts. The chain is built from TRBV7-2 and TRBJ1-2; D gene uncertain. This CDR3 spans 11 amino acids. The germline gives CDR1 SGHTA, CDR2 FQGNSA. Deletions cut 7 bases from V and 10 bases from J, with 13 bases between. The CDR3 DNA reads TGTGCCAGCACGGCTTTTGTTTACTACACCTTC. This codes for CASTAFVYYTF.

This clonotype was observed many times. CDR3 nucleotides: TGTGCCAGCAGCTCCAGTAGCGGGGGGGACACTGAAGCTTTCTTT. This translates into CASSSSSGGDTEAFF. The V and J genes are TRBV9 and TRBJ1-1, with D possibly TRBD1 on 5 matching bases. V lost 4 bases to trimming and J lost 3 bases, with 16 bases between them. The CDR3 loop spans 15 amino acids. Germline V gene lookup returns CDR1 SGDLS and CDR2 YYNGEE.

This clonotype was recorded many times. V is TRBV11-2 and J is TRBJ1-1; 9 bases are a match to TRBD1. With 5 bases clipped from V and 4 bases from J, the junction kept 11 bases outside the gene matches. From germline, CDR1 is SGHAT and CDR2 FQNNGV. The CDR3 consists of 16 residues. CDR3 sequence reads: CASSPDSGTGITEAFF. CDR3 bases: TGTGCCAGCAGCCCCGATTCCGGGACAGGGATCACTGAAGCTTTCTTT. The full variable domain, its missing parts supplied by reference TRBV11-2 and TRBJ1-1, is EAGVAQSPRYKIIEKRQSVAFWCNPISGHATLYWYQQILGQGPKLLIQFQNNGVVDDSQLPKDRFSAERLKGVDSTLKIQPAKLEDSAVYLCASSPDSGTGITEAFFGQGTRLTVV.